This is a list of T cell receptor beta chains from one sample in a study of cytomegalovirus exposure and HLA in healthy donors. Some clones are missing from TCRdb's copy, which holds only in-frame ones; the method was immunoSEQ multiplex PCR. In the table there are under 200,000 clones, roughly four fifths of which are singletons. The sample taken for sequencing was PBMCs. The origin of the receptors is a girl under 10 years old in good health and CMV-seropositive. The conserved cysteine and the conserved F or W are not part of the CDR3 here.

J gene: TRBJ1-5; V gene: TRBV4-1; CDR3 protein: ASSPYPTASNGPQH
J gene: TRBJ1-4; V gene: TRBV4-1; CDR3 protein: ASSPQPGYPTNEKLF
J gene: TRBJ1-4; V gene: TRBV30; CDR3 protein: AWSANGQGGEKLF
J gene: TRBJ2-2; V gene: TRBV7-7; CDR3 protein: ASSSTSGPRELF
J gene: TRBJ2-3; V gene: TRBV2; CDR3 protein: ASSEARSTDTQY
J gene: TRBJ2-7; V gene: TRBV5-4; CDR3 protein: ASSNFDGYEQY
J gene: TRBJ2-7; V gene: TRBV27; CDR3 protein: ASSLRGTGSYEQY
J gene: TRBJ1-5; V gene: TRBV19; CDR3 protein: ASSDHRDRGHQPQH
J gene: TRBJ2-1; V gene: TRBV5-4; CDR3 protein: ASSLLKRVYNEQF
J gene: TRBJ2-6; V gene: TRBV5-5; CDR3 protein: ASSFGRDSFSSGANVLT
J gene: TRBJ1-5; V gene: TRBV19; CDR3 protein: ASSHRGNQPQH
J gene: TRBJ2-7; V gene: TRBV27; CDR3 protein: ASSGGGAEQY
J gene: TRBJ1-1; V gene: TRBV4-1; CDR3 protein: ASSQDPGLEAF
J gene: TRBJ2-2; V gene: TRBV28; CDR3 protein: ASSLGGVGTGELF
J gene: TRBJ2-7; V gene: TRBV10-3; CDR3 protein: AISTGGVGSYEQY
J gene: TRBJ2-5; V gene: TRBV2; CDR3 protein: ASRGEETQY
J gene: TRBJ2-1; V gene: TRBV28; CDR3 protein: ASTTRRGRDEQF
J gene: TRBJ1-2; V gene: TRBV6-6; CDR3 protein: ASSGDKGYGYT
J gene: TRBJ1-1; V gene: TRBV28; CDR3 protein: ASSHGNTEAF
J gene: TRBJ2-1; V gene: TRBV5-6; CDR3 protein: ASSLVGTGENEQF
J gene: TRBJ1-3; V gene: TRBV28; CDR3 protein: ASSRGTGLTIY
J gene: TRBJ1-1; V gene: TRBV5-1; CDR3 protein: ASSPPYSQQGTTEAF
J gene: TRBJ2-5; V gene: TRBV7-9; CDR3 protein: ASSSGTSGRAKETQY
J gene: TRBJ2-3; V gene: TRBV7-9; CDR3 protein: ASSLARRTTDTQY
J gene: TRBJ1-2; V gene: TRBV30; CDR3 protein: AWEPGQSYGYT
J gene: TRBJ2-7; V gene: TRBV28; CDR3 protein: ASSSPGSGSSSYEQY
J gene: TRBJ1-1; V gene: TRBV10-3; CDR3 protein: AISDKRNTEAF
J gene: TRBJ1-1; V gene: TRBV30; CDR3 protein: AWSGQGWSEAF
J gene: TRBJ2-7; V gene: TRBV5-3; CDR3 protein: ARSLAGGPYEQY
J gene: TRBJ2-7; V gene: TRBV2; CDR3 protein: ASGGLTGVGREEQY
J gene: TRBJ1-3; V gene: TRBV28; CDR3 protein: ASSFPRGTAGNTIY
J gene: TRBJ2-7; V gene: TRBV5-1; CDR3 protein: ASSFPDRPYEQY
J gene: TRBJ1-2; V gene: TRBV19; CDR3 protein: ASSKELTSNYGYT
J gene: TRBJ2-6; V gene: TRBV6-1; CDR3 protein: ASSEIAGANVLT
J gene: TRBJ2-1; V gene: TRBV10-3; CDR3 protein: AIDDRGNEQF
J gene: TRBJ2-1; V gene: TRBV30; CDR3 protein: AWTTLAGLSYNEQF
J gene: TRBJ1-5; V gene: TRBV28; CDR3 protein: ASSRGRGSRHNQPQH
J gene: TRBJ2-7; V gene: TRBV28; CDR3 protein: ASTASYTFDEQY
J gene: TRBJ2-7; V gene: TRBV30; CDR3 protein: AWSPSDRGPGEQY
J gene: TRBJ2-2; V gene: TRBV5-1; CDR3 protein: ASSSLFFYTGELF
J gene: TRBJ2-1; V gene: TRBV28; CDR3 protein: ASSFARLVNNEQF
J gene: TRBJ2-2; V gene: TRBV6-1; CDR3 protein: ASSWTSGNTGELF
J gene: TRBJ1-2; V gene: TRBV29-1; CDR3 protein: SCPAGTGGYGYT
J gene: TRBJ1-6; V gene: TRBV30; CDR3 protein: AWSYSSLQGYNSPLH
J gene: TRBJ2-7; V gene: TRBV6-5; CDR3 protein: ASSSSSSAQPYEQY
J gene: TRBJ1-5; V gene: TRBV5-5; CDR3 protein: ASSSQINQPQH
J gene: TRBJ2-6; V gene: TRBV27; CDR3 protein: ASSLYSAPFSGANVLT